This T cell receptor (beta chain) was identified in a study of cytomegalovirus exposure and HLA in healthy donors. Study findings and constraints: Reportedly, diagnosis of cytomegalovirus status by the classifier showed high specificity and sensitivity.

As to this clone: The antigen is unknown.

Data came from immunoSEQ multiplex PCR; TCRdb stores just in-frame clones and leaves some out. The table includes roughly 260,000 clones, 90% detected once. The clonotype was recovered from a woman aged 18 to 35 in good health and CMV-seronegative. What was sequenced was PBMCs.

CDR3 in amino acids: CASSYGQGLQETQYF. Here the CDR3 DNA reads TGTGCCAGCAGCTACGGACAGGGGCTCCAAGAGACCCAGTACTTC. The chain has TRBV5-8 and TRBJ2-5, with 9 bases that match TRBD1. The germline CDR1 and CDR2 sequences are SGHTS and YDEGEE. The CDR3 length is 15 residues. The V gene end was trimmed by 3 bases and the J gene end by 1 base; junction bases not matched to a gene: 4.